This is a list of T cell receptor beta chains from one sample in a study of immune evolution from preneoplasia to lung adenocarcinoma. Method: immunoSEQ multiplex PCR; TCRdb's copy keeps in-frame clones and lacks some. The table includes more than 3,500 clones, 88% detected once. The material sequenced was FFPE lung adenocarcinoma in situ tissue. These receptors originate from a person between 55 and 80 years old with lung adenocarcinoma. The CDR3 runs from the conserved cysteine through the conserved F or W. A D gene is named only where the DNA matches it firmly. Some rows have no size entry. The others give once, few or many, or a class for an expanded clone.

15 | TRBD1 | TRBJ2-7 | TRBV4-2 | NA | CASSRIGQALQEQYF | TGTGCCAGCAGCCGCATAGGACAGGCCCTCCAGGAGCAGTACTTC
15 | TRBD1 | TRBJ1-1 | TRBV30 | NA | CAWSPETGQLTEAFF | TGTGCCTGGAGTCCAGAGACAGGGCAGCTCACTGAAGCTTTCTTT
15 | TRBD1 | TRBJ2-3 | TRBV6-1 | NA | CASRAGQGHTDTQYF | TGTGCCAGCAGAGCGGGACAGGGACACACAGATACGCAGTATTTT
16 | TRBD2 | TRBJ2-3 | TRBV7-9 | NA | CASSPNSGRRSDTQYF | TGTGCCAGCAGCCCTAATAGCGGGAGAAGGTCAGATACGCAGTATTTT
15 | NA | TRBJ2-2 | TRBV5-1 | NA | CASRPDQGSTGELFF | TGCGCCAGCAGACCAGACCAGGGGAGCACCGGGGAGCTGTTTTTT
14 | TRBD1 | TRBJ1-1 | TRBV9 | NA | CASSPRDRVFEAFF | TGTGCCAGCAGCCCTCGGGACAGGGTGTTTGAAGCTTTCTTT
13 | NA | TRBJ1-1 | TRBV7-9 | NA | CASSLAPGTEAFF | TGTGCCAGCAGCTTAGCGCCGGGCACTGAAGCTTTCTTT
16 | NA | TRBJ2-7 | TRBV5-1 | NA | CASSFGLGGKAYEQYF | TGCGCCAGCAGCTTTGGATTGGGGGGAAAAGCCTACGAGCAGTACTTC
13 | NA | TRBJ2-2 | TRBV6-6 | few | CASTHGDTGELFF | TGTGCCAGCACTCACGGAGACACCGGGGAGCTGTTTTTT
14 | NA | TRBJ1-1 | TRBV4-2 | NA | CASSQGMMNTEAFF | TGTGCCAGCAGCCAAGGTATGATGAACACTGAAGCTTTCTTT
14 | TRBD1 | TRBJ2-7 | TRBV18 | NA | CATEDRGSSYEQYF | TGTGCCACCGAGGACAGGGGGAGCTCCTACGAGCAGTACTTC
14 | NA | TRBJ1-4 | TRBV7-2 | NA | CASSLVGSWEKLFF | TGTGCCAGCAGCTTAGTCGGGAGTTGGGAAAAACTGTTTTTT
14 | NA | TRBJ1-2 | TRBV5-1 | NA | CASSPPTGRYGYTF | TGCGCCAGCAGCCCGCCAACAGGGCGCTATGGCTACACCTTC
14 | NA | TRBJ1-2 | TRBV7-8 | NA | CASSYQGGGYGYTF | TGTGCCAGCAGCTACCAGGGAGGGGGCTATGGCTACACCTTC
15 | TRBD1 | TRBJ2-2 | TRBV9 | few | CASSVATGDTGELFF | TGTGCCAGCAGCGTAGCTACAGGGGACACCGGGGAGCTGTTTTTT
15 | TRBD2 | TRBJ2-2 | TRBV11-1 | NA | CASTRGSGAHGELFF | TGTGCCAGCACCCGGGGTAGCGGGGCCCACGGGGAGCTGTTTTTT
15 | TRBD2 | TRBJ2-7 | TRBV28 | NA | CASSPTSGGADEQYF | TGTGCCAGCAGCCCCACTAGCGGGGGGGCGGACGAGCAGTACTTC
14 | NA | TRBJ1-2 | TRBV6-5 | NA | CASSYRAENYGYTF | TGTGCCAGCAGTTACCGGGCGGAGAACTATGGCTACACCTTC
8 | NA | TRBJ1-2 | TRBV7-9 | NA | CASSTYTF | TGTGCCAGCAGCACTTACACCTTC
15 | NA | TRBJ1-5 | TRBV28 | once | CASSSRGGSGKPQHF | TGTGCCAGCAGTTCCCGAGGAGGATCGGGTAAGCCCCAGCATTTT
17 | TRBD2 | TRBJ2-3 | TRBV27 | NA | CASSPRRGGEVADTQYF | TGTGCCAGCAGTCCACGCCGGGGGGGAGAGGTGGCAGATACGCAGTATTTT
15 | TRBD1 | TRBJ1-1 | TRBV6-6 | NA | CASSFGQGGSTEAFF | TGTGCCAGCAGTTTCGGACAGGGCGGAAGCACTGAAGCTTTCTTT
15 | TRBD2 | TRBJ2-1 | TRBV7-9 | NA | CASSLVTSGRNEQFF | TGTGCCAGCAGCTTAGTAACTAGCGGGAGGAATGAGCAGTTCTTC
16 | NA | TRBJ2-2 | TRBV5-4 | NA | CASSLDGGGKTGELFF | TGTGCCAGCAGCTTGGACGGGGGAGGTAAAACCGGGGAGCTGTTTTTT
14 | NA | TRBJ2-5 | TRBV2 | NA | CASSESRIQETQYF | TGTGCCAGCAGTGAAAGCAGGATACAAGAGACCCAGTACTTC
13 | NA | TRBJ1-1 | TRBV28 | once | CASQISLATEAFF | TGTGCCAGCCAGATTAGTCTTGCGACTGAAGCTTTCTTT
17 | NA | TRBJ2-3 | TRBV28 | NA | CASSLSGSLKTPDTQYF | TGTGCCAGCAGTTTATCGGGGAGCCTTAAAACTCCAGATACGCAGTATTTT
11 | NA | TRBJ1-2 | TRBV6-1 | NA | CASSSLGTVTF | TGTGCCAGCAGCTCTTTAGGAACAGTCACCTTC
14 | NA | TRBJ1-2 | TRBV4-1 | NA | CASSQERPRDGYTF | TGCGCCAGCAGCCAAGAACGGCCGAGGGATGGCTACACCTTC
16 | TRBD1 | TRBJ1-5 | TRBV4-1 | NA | CASSPVTGVSNQPQHF | TGCGCCAGCAGTCCCGTAACAGGGGTGAGCAATCAGCCCCAGCATTTT
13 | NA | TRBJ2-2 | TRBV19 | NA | CASQGSNTGELFF | TGTGCCAGCCAGGGCTCGAACACCGGGGAGCTGTTTTTT
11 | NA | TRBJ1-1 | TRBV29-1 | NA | CSGASGTEAFF | TGCAGCGGGGCCTCTGGCACTGAAGCTTTCTTT
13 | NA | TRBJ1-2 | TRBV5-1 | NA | CASSFSRDYGYTF | TGCGCCAGCAGCTTCTCTAGAGACTATGGCTACACCTTC
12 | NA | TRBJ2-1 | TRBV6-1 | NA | CASAPGYNEQFF | TGTGCCAGCGCCCCAGGGTACAATGAGCAGTTCTTC
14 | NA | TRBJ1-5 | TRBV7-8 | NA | CASSLLEGNQPQHF | TGTGCCAGCAGCTTATTGGAGGGTAATCAGCCCCAGCATTTT
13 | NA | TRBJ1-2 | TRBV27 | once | CASSMEGYYGYTF | TGTGCCAGCAGTATGGAGGGGTACTATGGCTACACCTTC
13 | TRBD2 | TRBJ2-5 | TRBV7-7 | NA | CASGAVAQETQYF | TGTGCTAGCGGGGCAGTAGCACAAGAGACCCAGTACTTC
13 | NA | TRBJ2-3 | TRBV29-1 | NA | CSVRSDGADTQYF | TGCAGCGTGCGGTCAGATGGGGCAGATACGCAGTATTTT